This is a list of T cell receptor beta chains from one sample in a study of blood T cell repertoires in COVID-19. Measured with immunoSEQ multiplex PCR; TCRdb has only the in-frame clones, and not every one. The profile shows roughly 79,000 clones, more than 75% of them singletons. Sequencing was carried out using peripheral blood. Receptors originate from a human donor in a cohort sampled during active COVID-19. The CDR3 runs from the conserved cysteine through the conserved F or W. The order of the fields is D gene, J gene, clone size, V gene, CDR3 length, CDR3 protein, CDR3 DNA. A D gene is named only where the DNA matches it firmly. A row's size may be missing; if present it is once, few, many or a size class.

d_gene: -
j_gene: TRBJ2-3
abundance: -
v_gene: TRBV14
len: 13
CDR3aa: CASSPQLVGTQYF
CDR3nt: TGTGCCAGCAGCCCACAACTAGTGGGTACGCAGTATTTT

d_gene: -
j_gene: TRBJ2-3
abundance: -
v_gene: TRBV6-5
len: 14
CDR3aa: CASTRDSTSGTQYF
CDR3nt: TGTGCCAGCACTAGGGACTCCACCAGCGGTACGCAGTATTTT

d_gene: TRBD1
j_gene: TRBJ2-7
abundance: -
v_gene: TRBV30
len: 15
CDR3aa: CAWDHRDRVSYEQYF
CDR3nt: TGTGCCTGGGATCACAGGGACAGGGTCTCCTACGAGCAGTACTTC

d_gene: -
j_gene: TRBJ1-2
abundance: -
v_gene: TRBV12-2
len: 17
CDR3aa: CASRLALRAEGNYGYTF
CDR3nt: TGTGCAAGTCGCTTAGCCCTAAGGGCAGAGGGTAACTATGGCTACACCTTC

d_gene: -
j_gene: TRBJ2-7
abundance: -
v_gene: TRBV6-2/TRBV6-3
len: 14
CDR3aa: CASSRDLSSYEQYF
CDR3nt: TGTGCCAGCAGCCGGGACTTAAGCTCCTACGAGCAGTACTTC

d_gene: -
j_gene: TRBJ1-5
abundance: once
v_gene: TRBV5-6
len: 17
CDR3aa: CASSVRRDTFSNQPQHF
CDR3nt: TGTGCCAGCAGCGTACGCCGGGATACATTTTCTAATCAGCCCCAGCATTTT

d_gene: -
j_gene: TRBJ2-3
abundance: -
v_gene: TRBV10-1
len: 14
CDR3aa: CASSESPGTDTQYF
CDR3nt: TGCGCCAGCAGTGAGTCGCCAGGCACAGATACGCAGTATTTT

d_gene: -
j_gene: TRBJ1-2
abundance: -
v_gene: TRBV7-2
len: 16
CDR3aa: CASSHKTALLNYGYTF
CDR3nt: TGTGCCAGCAGCCACAAAACAGCTTTACTGAACTATGGCTACACCTTC

d_gene: -
j_gene: TRBJ1-4
abundance: -
v_gene: TRBV19
len: 14
CDR3aa: CASREQGGNEKLFF
CDR3nt: TGTGCCAGTAGAGAGCAGGGTGGGAATGAAAAACTGTTTTTT

d_gene: TRBD2
j_gene: TRBJ2-3
abundance: -
v_gene: TRBV3-1/TRBV3-2
len: 16
CDR3aa: CASSPWTSGGTDTQYF
CDR3nt: TGTGCCAGCAGCCCATGGACTAGCGGGGGGACAGATACGCAGTATTTT

d_gene: -
j_gene: TRBJ2-7
abundance: -
v_gene: TRBV6-2/TRBV6-3
len: 12
CDR3aa: CASSYDTGEQYF
CDR3nt: TGTGCCAGCAGTTATGACACTGGGGAGCAGTACTTC

d_gene: -
j_gene: TRBJ2-7
abundance: -
v_gene: TRBV14
len: 12
CDR3aa: CASSLSQAEQYF
CDR3nt: TGTGCCAGCAGCCTATCTCAGGCCGAGCAGTACTTC

d_gene: TRBD2
j_gene: TRBJ2-7
abundance: -
v_gene: TRBV11-2
len: 14
CDR3aa: CASSLGLAPYEQYF
CDR3nt: TGTGCCAGCAGCTTGGGACTAGCGCCCTACGAGCAGTACTTC

d_gene: -
j_gene: TRBJ1-4
abundance: -
v_gene: TRBV4-1
len: 15
CDR3aa: CASSQDRGRNEKLFF
CDR3nt: TGCGCCAGCAGCCAAGATAGAGGGCGGAATGAAAAACTGTTTTTT

d_gene: -
j_gene: TRBJ1-3
abundance: -
v_gene: TRBV6-5
len: 13
CDR3aa: CASRQGSGNTIYF
CDR3nt: TGTGCCAGCAGACAGGGTTCTGGAAACACCATATATTTT

d_gene: TRBD1
j_gene: TRBJ1-5
abundance: -
v_gene: TRBV3-1/TRBV3-2
len: 15
CDR3aa: CASSPGTGGGQPQHF
CDR3nt: TGTGCCAGCAGCCCCGGGACAGGGGGAGGGCAGCCCCAGCATTTT

d_gene: TRBD1
j_gene: TRBJ1-4
abundance: -
v_gene: TRBV12-3/TRBV12-4
len: 13
CDR3aa: CASRRQGNEKLFF
CDR3nt: TGTGCCAGCAGAAGACAGGGGAATGAAAAACTGTTTTTT

d_gene: -
j_gene: TRBJ2-7
abundance: -
v_gene: TRBV3-1/TRBV3-2
len: 14
CDR3aa: CASSQIRRASEQYF
CDR3nt: TGTGCCAGCAGCCAAATTCGCAGGGCGAGCGAGCAGTACTTC

d_gene: -
j_gene: TRBJ2-7
abundance: -
v_gene: TRBV3-1/TRBV3-2
len: 14
CDR3aa: CASSHIGGSDEQYF
CDR3nt: TGTGCCAGCAGCCATATCGGAGGGAGCGACGAGCAGTACTTC

d_gene: -
j_gene: TRBJ2-7
abundance: -
v_gene: TRBV2
len: 11
CDR3aa: CASTTAYEQYF
CDR3nt: TGTGCCAGCACGACAGCCTACGAGCAGTACTTC

d_gene: -
j_gene: TRBJ1-1
abundance: -
v_gene: TRBV5-1
len: 15
CDR3aa: CASSSGGLDTMGAFF
CDR3nt: TGCGCCAGCAGCTCCGGGGGGCTAGACACTATGGGAGCTTTCTTT

d_gene: TRBD1
j_gene: TRBJ1-5
abundance: -
v_gene: TRBV7-2
len: 15
CDR3aa: CASRLGTGGLQPQHF
CDR3nt: TGTGCCAGCAGACTCGGGACAGGGGGCCTTCAGCCCCAGCATTTT

d_gene: -
j_gene: TRBJ1-2
abundance: -
v_gene: TRBV18
len: 14
CDR3aa: CASSPPTARVGYTF
CDR3nt: TGTGCCAGCTCACCACCGACAGCCCGTGTCGGCTACACCTTC

d_gene: TRBD1
j_gene: TRBJ1-2
abundance: -
v_gene: TRBV27
len: 13
CDR3aa: CASSDRDSYGYTF
CDR3nt: TGTGCCAGCAGCGACCGGGACAGCTATGGCTACACCTTC

d_gene: TRBD1
j_gene: TRBJ1-2
abundance: -
v_gene: TRBV27
len: 15
CDR3aa: CAPFGGGYFQYGYTF
CDR3nt: TGTGCCCCCTTCGGAGGGGGCTACTTCCAATATGGCTACACCTTC

d_gene: TRBD2
j_gene: TRBJ2-1
abundance: -
v_gene: TRBV4-1
len: 16
CDR3aa: CASSQPGRDPYNEQFF
CDR3nt: TGCGCCAGCAGCCAACCTGGGAGGGATCCCTACAATGAGCAGTTCTTC

d_gene: -
j_gene: TRBJ1-2
abundance: -
v_gene: TRBV5-1
len: 11
CDR3aa: CASSLTGGYTF
CDR3nt: TGCGCCAGCAGCTTGACCGGGGGCTACACCTTC

d_gene: -
j_gene: TRBJ2-7
abundance: -
v_gene: TRBV11-2
len: 15
CDR3aa: CASSRDFPSSYEQYF
CDR3nt: TGTGCCAGCAGCCGGGACTTCCCTAGCTCCTACGAGCAGTACTTC

d_gene: -
j_gene: TRBJ1-2
abundance: -
v_gene: TRBV7-2
len: 15
CDR3aa: CASSLDEYPNYGYTF
CDR3nt: TGTGCCAGCAGCTTAGATGAGTACCCCAACTATGGCTACACCTTC

d_gene: -
j_gene: TRBJ2-4
abundance: -
v_gene: TRBV3-1/TRBV3-2
len: 13
CDR3aa: CASSQVKGDIQYF
CDR3nt: TGTGCCAGCAGCCAAGTAAAGGGGGACATTCAGTACTTC

d_gene: -
j_gene: TRBJ1-2
abundance: once
v_gene: TRBV7-3
len: 13
CDR3aa: CASSSGEGYGYTF
CDR3nt: TGTGCCAGCAGCTCGGGGGAGGGCTATGGCTACACCTTC

d_gene: TRBD1
j_gene: TRBJ2-7
abundance: -
v_gene: TRBV5-6
len: 16
CDR3aa: CASSPRQGAGIYEQYF
CDR3nt: TGTGCCAGCAGCCCGCGACAGGGGGCGGGTATATACGAGCAGTACTTC

d_gene: TRBD1
j_gene: TRBJ1-2
abundance: -
v_gene: TRBV10-3
len: 14
CDR3aa: CAISESSGGYGYTF
CDR3nt: TGTGCCATCAGTGAGTCGTCAGGGGGATATGGCTACACCTTC

d_gene: -
j_gene: TRBJ1-4
abundance: -
v_gene: TRBV7-9
len: 14
CDR3aa: CASSSTGYEEKLFF
CDR3nt: TGTGCCAGCAGCTCTACAGGTTACGAGGAAAAACTGTTTTTT

d_gene: TRBD1
j_gene: TRBJ2-1
abundance: once
v_gene: TRBV7-2
len: 16
CDR3aa: CASSSGTGESYNEQFF
CDR3nt: TGTGCCAGCAGCTCAGGGACAGGTGAATCCTACAATGAGCAGTTCTTC

d_gene: TRBD2
j_gene: TRBJ2-7
abundance: -
v_gene: TRBV6-2/TRBV6-3
len: 18
CDR3aa: CASSSPGLAGDFFYEQYF
CDR3nt: TGTGCCAGCAGTTCCCCGGGACTAGCGGGGGACTTCTTCTACGAGCAGTACTTC

d_gene: TRBD1
j_gene: TRBJ1-1
abundance: -
v_gene: TRBV6-5
len: 13
CDR3aa: CASSYRDRGEAFF
CDR3nt: TGTGCCAGCAGTTACCGGGACAGGGGGGAAGCTTTCTTT